This is a list of T cell receptor beta chains from one sample in a study of control samples from healthy donors and cancer patients. Some clones are missing from TCRdb's copy, which holds only in-frame ones; the method was immunoSEQ multiplex PCR. The table includes 90,000 to 100,000 clones, over 75% detected once. Specimen: blood. The receptors here all came from a woman in her late teens or twenties in good health. Each CDR3 is given without its conserved first and last residue. Fields, in order: V gene, CDR3 protein.

TRBV11-3	ASSLAGTVYNEQF
TRBV21-1	ASSKDGGLQGASVWDYGYT
TRBV7-9	ASSLVGEKLF
TRBV5-4	ASSGVGQGDTEAF
TRBV27	ASSLGVSGGEQY
TRBV11-2	ASSLPPQDTQY
TRBV3-1/TRBV3-2	ASSQVGRALAKNIQY
TRBV9	ASSVGQWSSGNTIY
TRBV10-3	AISILAGDYNEQF
TRBV18	ASSPGEGTDTQY
TRBV6-5	ASSPGGTRSGYT
TRBV25-1	ASSEYSAQGGTEAF
TRBV3-1/TRBV3-2	ASSRRRPGDGYT
TRBV3-1/TRBV3-2	ASSQSSGNTIY
TRBV7-3	ASMDSPNTEAF
TRBV27	ASKRTNYGYT
TRBV12-3/TRBV12-4	ASARGKLYGYT
TRBV19	ATQFGGPQH
TRBV15	ATSEQGAGANVLT
TRBV10-1	ASSPSRGPTGETQY
TRBV23-1	ASSQPDTNTEAF
TRBV6-1	ASSEARSRGVSTEAF
TRBV6-5	ASSRKRGTEAF
TRBV3-1/TRBV3-2	ASSQLGSEQY
TRBV7-9	ASSLVRGAMRDEQY
TRBV4-1	ASSQDGGRGTQY
TRBV19	ASSIDGQGSQPQH
TRBV19	ASKWGDTEAF
TRBV12-3/TRBV12-4	ASSLGGAYGYT
TRBV6-6	ASSYSSRASDQPQH
TRBV2	ASSFPGQGPPAPFSGNTIY
TRBV7-2	ASSLVAGLRSPLH
TRBV11-1	ASSFNADYDNYEQY
TRBV5-1	ASSLGSGGNYGYT
TRBV6-6	ASSYQGSSYEQY
TRBV2	ASRVQAQANYGYT
TRBV6-6	ASNKGVGVNEKLF
TRBV27	ASSSSGGGYT
TRBV5-8	ASSRVTVSNQPQH
TRBV24-1	ATSEPGKGPRETQY
TRBV27	ASSSDNGGELF
TRBV7-9	ASSSNVAGGRTDTQY
TRBV29-1	SAAPPNTEAF
TRBV5-1	ASSSGGREAF
TRBV6-5	ASSYTIKLEGYGYT
TRBV25-1	ASRRDREAF
TRBV9	ASSVTVGNTEAF
TRBV20-1	SASALPGETQY
TRBV7-3	ASGEEVAGELF
TRBV4-2	ASSQDTTPWAF